A single sample gave rise to the 23 T cell receptor beta chains below, sequenced in a study of blood T cell repertoires in COVID-19. Clones were read by immunoSEQ multiplex PCR, and TCRdb kept only the in-frame ones, dropping some. The table records just under 350,000 clones, around 83% of them present only once. Sequencing was performed on peripheral blood. These receptors came from a man aged 25-45 years with active or convalescent COVID-19.

The rearrangement uses TRBV18 and TRBJ2-7, with TRBD2 matching over 10 bases. The CDR3 extends over 15 amino acids. With 2 bases clipped from V and 9 bases from J, the junction kept 10 bases outside the gene matches. Germline V gene lookup returns CDR1 KGHSH and CDR2 LQKENI. The CDR3 loop is CASSPTASGGVVQYF. Written as DNA, the CDR3 is TGTGCCAGCTCACCAACGGCTAGCGGGGGCGTCGTGCAGTACTTC.

This sequence joins TRBV3-1 (or the pseudogene TRBV3-2) and TRBJ2-3; 7 bases are shared with TRBD2. Per germline, CDR1 LGHDT and CDR2 YNNKEL (reference sequence). V lost 1 base, J lost 6 bases, and 10 bases stayed unmatched. The CDR3 loop spans 16 amino acids. CDR3 in amino acids: CASSQGRIAGDDTQYF. CDR3 sequence (DNA): TGTGCCAGCAGCCAAGGTAGGATAGCGGGTGATGATACGCAGTATTTT.

The chain couples TRBV7-2 to TRBJ1-1, with 8 nucleotides matching TRBD1. CDR1 is SGHTA and CDR2 is FQGNSA in the germline V gene. The CDR3 has 16 residues. The V gene end was trimmed by 5 bases and the J gene end by 4 bases; junction bases not matched to a gene: 12. In DNA, the CDR3 is TGTGCCAGCAGCGGGGGGACAGGACTTCCCCTCACTGAAGCTTTCTTT. It yields the protein CASSGGTGLPLTEAFF.

The chain carries TRBV14 and TRBJ1-4; a weak D match, TRBD1 (6 bases). CDR3 size: 14 residues. V dropped 4 bases and J dropped 7 bases, with 13 bases sitting between them. The germline V gene encodes CDR1 SGHDN and CDR2 FVKESK. The CDR3 DNA reads as TGTGCCAGCAGCCCTAGCGGGGGCGGTGAAAAACTGTTTTTT. Translation gives CASSPSGGGEKLFF.

This clone turned up a few times. The chain joins TRBV9 to TRBJ1-3; 10 nucleotides align to TRBD1. CDR3 length equals 14 residues. CDR1 SGDLS and CDR2 YYNGEE come from the germline V gene. The trim removed 5 bases at V and 7 bases at J, leaving 6 bases unmatched. The CDR3 nucleotides are TGTGCCAGCAGTAACCGGGACAGGGGCAACACCATATATTTT. The encoded protein is CASSNRDRGNTIYF. The complete variable domain, with remaining parts taken from reference TRBV9 and TRBJ1-3, reads DSGVTQTPKHLITATGQRVTLRCSPRSGDLSVYWYQQSLDQGLQFLIQYYNGEERAKGNILERFSAQQFPDLHSELNLSSLELGDSALYFCASSNRDRGNTIYFGEGSWLTVV.

The rearrangement uses TRBV12-3 or TRBV12-4 and TRBJ1-1; perhaps TRBD1 as D (6 bases). The CDR3 is 12 residues long. Trimming took 6 bases from V and 4 from J, leaving 9 bases between them. The CDR3 loop reads CASRRQVTEAFF. The CDR3 DNA is TGTGCCAGCAGGAGACAGGTCACTGAAGCTTTCTTT.

This chain uses TRBV11-2 with TRBJ2-7, with 12 bases identical to TRBD2. Germline loops: CDR1 SGHAT, CDR2 FQNNGV. The V gene end was trimmed by 5 bases and the J gene end by 3 bases; junction bases not matched to a gene: 5. CDR3 length: 15 amino acids. The CDR3 reads CASSLGTSGYYEQYF. The CDR3 DNA is TGTGCCAGCAGCCTAGGGACTAGCGGGTACTACGAGCAGTACTTC.

The chain couples TRBV4-2 to TRBJ2-3, with D hard to call. The CDR3 sequence is 14 residues long. The V and J ends lost 1 base and 1 base respectively, with 6 bases between them. Germline CDR1 and CDR2: LGHNA and YNFKEQ. The CDR3 coding sequence is TGTGCCAGCAGCCAAGCGAGGCGCACAGATACGCAGTATTTT. Its translation: CASSQARRTDTQYF.

CDR3 protein: CASSYSRVAGTQYF. In DNA form, the CDR3 reads TGTGCCAGCAGTTACTCTAGGGTAGCGGGGACCCAGTACTTC. This chain uses TRBV6-2 or TRBV6-3 with TRBJ2-5; 7 positions match TRBD2. In germline, CDR1 is MNHEY, CDR2 SVGEGT. This CDR3 is 14 amino acids long. V shed 0 bases and J 7 bases; nucleotides not matched to a gene: 5.

This clone was recorded once. The gene calls are TRBV28 and TRBJ2-1; 13 bases align to TRBD2. CDR1 is MDHEN and CDR2 is SYDVKM in the germline V gene. V lost 6 bases, J lost 4 bases, and 6 bases stayed unmatched. This CDR3 comprises 16 residues. The CDR3: CASSPLTSGRYNEQFF. CDR3 sequence (DNA): TGTGCCAGCAGCCCCCTGACTAGCGGGAGGTACAATGAGCAGTTCTTC.

This sequence joins TRBV4-3 and TRBJ2-7; D gene uncertain. Trimming shortened V by 0 bases and J by 4 bases, and 10 bases separated the two germline ends. CDR3 length equals 14 residues. Germline CDR1 LGHNA, CDR2 YSLEER. CDR3 nucleotide sequence: TGCGCCAGCAGCCAAGAAGAGGAGAGTTACGAGCAGTACTTC. Protein product: CASSQEEESYEQYF.

The rearrangement joins TRBV11-2 to TRBJ1-2; D uncertain. This CDR3 has 12 amino acids. CDR1 is SGHAT and CDR2 is FQNNGV in the germline V gene. V was shortened by 5 bases and J by 4 bases, with 8 bases between the two germline ends. This CDR3 reads CASSDAGYGYTF. The CDR3 DNA follows: TGTGCCAGCAGCGACGCAGGCTATGGCTACACCTTC.

The chain links TRBV7-2 to TRBJ1-2, with 9 nucleotides matching TRBD1. The CDR3 extends over 16 amino acids. In germline, CDR1 is SGHTA, CDR2 FQGNSA. V dropped 1 base and J dropped 4; count of bases not matched to a gene: 7. CDR3 DNA sequence: TGTGCCAGCAGCTTAGGGGGACAGGGACGGGGCTATGGCTACACCTTC. Protein product: CASSLGGQGRGYGYTF.

The rearrangement links TRBV28 to TRBJ2-2; 11 nucleotides line up with TRBD1. In germline, CDR1 is MDHEN, CDR2 SYDVKM. The junction had 7 bases not matched to a gene; V was cut back by 11 bases and J by 5 bases. This CDR3 spans 14 amino acids. The CDR3 reads CACLDRGQTGELFF. DNA of the CDR3: TGTGCCTGCCTGGACAGGGGGCAAACCGGGGAGCTGTTTTTT.

V and J are TRBV6-6 and TRBJ1-1; D remains unclear. V shed 3 bases and J shed 6 bases, with 8 bases lying between them. This CDR3 is built from 12 residues. Germline-derived CDR1 and CDR2 are MNHNY and SVGAGI (reference sequence). The CDR3 here is CASSYRSPEAFF. The CDR3 coding sequence is TGTGCCAGCAGTTATCGGTCCCCTGAAGCTTTCTTT.

V usage is TRBV12-3 or TRBV12-4 and J usage is TRBJ1-2, with a possible D match to TRBD1 (6 bases). V lost 5 bases and J 7 bases, leaving 11 bases between the germline ends. The CDR3 extends over 12 amino acids. This CDR3 reads CASSPQGSGYTF. Written as DNA, the CDR3 is TGTGCCAGCAGTCCACAGGGTAGTGGCTACACCTTC.

This clone has just one count. The chain carries TRBV7-2 and TRBJ2-2; 8 bases line up with TRBD1. Germline V gene data show CDR1 as SGHTA and CDR2 as FQGNSA. V shed 5 bases and J 7 bases; nucleotides not matched to a gene: 9. The CDR3 is 15 amino acids. CDR3 protein: CASSQDRGFDGELFF. CDR3 coding DNA: TGTGCCAGCAGCCAAGACAGGGGATTCGACGGGGAGCTGTTTTTT.

The chain links TRBV3-1 (or the pseudogene TRBV3-2) to TRBJ2-6, with no clear D. The CDR3 spans 17 residues. The germline V gene has CDR1 LGHDT and CDR2 YNNKEL (reference sequence). The germline V and J ends were trimmed by 4 bases and 0 bases, with 13 bases remaining between them. The CDR3 reads CASSPYLAGSGANVLTF. The DNA for the CDR3 is TGTGCCAGCAGCCCCTATCTCGCCGGCTCTGGGGCCAACGTCCTGACTTTC.

This rearrangement joins TRBV12-3 or TRBV12-4 to TRBJ1-5; no firm D call. V lost 2 bases and J lost 3, with 5 bases in between. The CDR3 loop spans 13 amino acids. CDR3 in DNA: TGTGCCAGCAGTTTATTCCTCAATCAGCCCCAGCATTTT. Translating it yields CASSLFLNQPQHF.

V gene TRBV5-1 combines with J gene TRBJ2-5, with D possibly TRBD1 on 5 matching bases. V lost 4 bases to trimming and J lost 5 bases, with 12 bases between them. The germline V gene has CDR1 SGHRS and CDR2 YFSETQ. CDR3 length equals 13 residues. CDR3 in amino acids: CASSQGLEETQYF. CDR3 nucleotide sequence: TGCGCCAGCAGCCAGGGCCTGGAGGAGACCCAGTACTTC.

The chain combines TRBV9 with TRBJ2-3; the D gene is possibly TRBD2 (7 bases). V was shortened by 4 bases and J by 0 bases, with 15 bases between the two germline ends. The CDR3 runs 16 residues. Germline CDR1 and CDR2: SGDLS and YYNGEE. CDR3 residues: CASSPHAGASTDTQYF. The CDR3, as DNA: TGTGCCAGCAGCCCGCATGCGGGGGCTAGCACAGATACGCAGTATTTT.

In this sample, this clone turned up many times. V usage is TRBV14 and J usage is TRBJ2-7; TRBD2 matches at 9 bases. The CDR3 contains 15 residues. The junction had 6 bases not matched to a gene; V was cut back by 4 bases and J by 2 bases. Germline V gives CDR1 SGHDN, CDR2 FVKESK. CDR3 bases: TGTGCCAGCAGCCCCACTAGCGGGCGACCCTACGAGCAGTACTTC. Protein product: CASSPTSGRPYEQYF.

In its sample, this clone was seen a few times. The genes are TRBV5-8 and TRBJ1-6, with D perhaps TRBD1 (6 bases). V was pared by 3 bases and J by 11 bases, with 9 bases between. This CDR3 has 12 residues. The germline V gene encodes CDR1 SGHTS and CDR2 YDEGEE. The CDR3 protein is CASSSDSAPLHF. CDR3 sequence (DNA): TGTGCCAGCAGCTCGGACAGCGCACCCCTCCACTTT.